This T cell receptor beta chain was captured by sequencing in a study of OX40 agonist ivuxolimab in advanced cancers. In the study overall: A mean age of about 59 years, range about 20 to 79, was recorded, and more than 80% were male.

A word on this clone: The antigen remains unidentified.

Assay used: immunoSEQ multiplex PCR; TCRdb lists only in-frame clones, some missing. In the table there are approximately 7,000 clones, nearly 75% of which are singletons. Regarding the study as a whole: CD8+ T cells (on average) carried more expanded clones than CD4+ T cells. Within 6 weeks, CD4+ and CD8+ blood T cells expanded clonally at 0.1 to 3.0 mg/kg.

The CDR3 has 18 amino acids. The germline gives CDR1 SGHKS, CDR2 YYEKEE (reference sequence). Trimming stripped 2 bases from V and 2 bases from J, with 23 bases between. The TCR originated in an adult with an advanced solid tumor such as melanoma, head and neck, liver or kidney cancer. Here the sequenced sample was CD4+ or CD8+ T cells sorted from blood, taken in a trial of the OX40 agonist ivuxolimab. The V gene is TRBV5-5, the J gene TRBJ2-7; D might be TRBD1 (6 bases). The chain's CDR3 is CASSLSISPGASPYEQYF. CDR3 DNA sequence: TGTGCCAGCAGCTTAAGTATTAGCCCAGGGGCCTCTCCCTACGAGCAGTACTTC.